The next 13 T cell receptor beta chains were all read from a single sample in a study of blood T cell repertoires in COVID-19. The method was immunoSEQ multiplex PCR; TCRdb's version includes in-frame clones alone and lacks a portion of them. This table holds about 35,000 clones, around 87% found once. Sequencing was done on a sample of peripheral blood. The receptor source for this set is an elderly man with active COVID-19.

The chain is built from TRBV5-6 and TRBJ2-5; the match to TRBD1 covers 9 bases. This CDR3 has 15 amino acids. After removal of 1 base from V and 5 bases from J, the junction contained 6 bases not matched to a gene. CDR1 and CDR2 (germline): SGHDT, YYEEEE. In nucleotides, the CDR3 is TGTGCCAGCAGCTTGTGGGGACAGGGAGGGGAGACCCAGTACTTC. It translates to CASSLWGQGGETQYF.

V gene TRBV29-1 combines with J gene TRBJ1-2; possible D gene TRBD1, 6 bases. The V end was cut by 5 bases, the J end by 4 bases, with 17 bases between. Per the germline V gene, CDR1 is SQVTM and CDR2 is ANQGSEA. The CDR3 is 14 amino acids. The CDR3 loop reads CSVPKQGTLYGYTF. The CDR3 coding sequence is TGCAGCGTTCCTAAGCAAGGGACACTCTATGGCTACACCTTC.

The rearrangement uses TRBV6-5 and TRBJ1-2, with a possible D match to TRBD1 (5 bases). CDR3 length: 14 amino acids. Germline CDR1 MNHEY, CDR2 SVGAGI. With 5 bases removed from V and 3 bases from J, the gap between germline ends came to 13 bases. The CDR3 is CASSRGGTDYGYTF. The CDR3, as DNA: TGTGCCAGCAGTCGGGGGGGGACTGACTATGGCTACACCTTC.

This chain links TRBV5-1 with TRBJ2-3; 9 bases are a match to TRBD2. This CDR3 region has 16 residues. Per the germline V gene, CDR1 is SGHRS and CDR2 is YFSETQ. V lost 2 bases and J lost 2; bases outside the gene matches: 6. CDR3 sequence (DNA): TGCGCCAGCAGCTTCCTAGCGGGACTTACCACAGATACGCAGTATTTT. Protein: CASSFLAGLTTDTQYF.

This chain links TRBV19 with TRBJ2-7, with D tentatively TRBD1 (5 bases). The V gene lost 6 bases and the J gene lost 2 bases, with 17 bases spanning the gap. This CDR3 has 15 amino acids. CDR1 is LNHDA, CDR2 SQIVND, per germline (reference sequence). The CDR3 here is CASRGPDLPPYEQYF. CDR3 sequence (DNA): TGTGCCAGTAGGGGGCCCGACCTCCCTCCCTACGAGCAGTACTTC.

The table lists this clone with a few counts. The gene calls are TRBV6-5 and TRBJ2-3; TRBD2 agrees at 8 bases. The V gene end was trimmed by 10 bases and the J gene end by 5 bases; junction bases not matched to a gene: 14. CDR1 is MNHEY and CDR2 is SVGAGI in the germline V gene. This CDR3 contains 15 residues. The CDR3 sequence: CATAPRAGVGDTQYF. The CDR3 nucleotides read TGTGCCACCGCACCAAGAGCGGGAGTTGGAGATACGCAGTATTTT.

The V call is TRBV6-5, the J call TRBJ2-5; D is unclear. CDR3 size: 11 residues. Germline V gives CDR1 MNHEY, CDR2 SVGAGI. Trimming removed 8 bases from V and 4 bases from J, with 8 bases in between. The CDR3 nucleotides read TGTGCCAGCTACCACTCAGAGACCCAGTACTTC. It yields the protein CASYHSETQYF.

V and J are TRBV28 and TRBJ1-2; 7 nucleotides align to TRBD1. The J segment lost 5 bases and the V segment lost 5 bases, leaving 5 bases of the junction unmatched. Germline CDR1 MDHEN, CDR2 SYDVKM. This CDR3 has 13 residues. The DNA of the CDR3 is TGTGCCAGCAGTACTGGGACAGCTTATGGCTACACCTTC. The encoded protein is CASSTGTAYGYTF.

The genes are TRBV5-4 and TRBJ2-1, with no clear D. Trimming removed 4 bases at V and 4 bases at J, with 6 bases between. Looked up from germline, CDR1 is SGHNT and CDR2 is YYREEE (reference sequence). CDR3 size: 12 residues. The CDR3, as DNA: TGTGCCAGCAGCCAAATTTACAATGAGCAGTTCTTC. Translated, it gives CASSQIYNEQFF.

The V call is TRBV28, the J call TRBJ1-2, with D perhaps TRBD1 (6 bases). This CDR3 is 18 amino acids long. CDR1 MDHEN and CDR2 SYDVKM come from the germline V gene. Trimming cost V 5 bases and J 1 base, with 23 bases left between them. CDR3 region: CASSTAGTPKQLNYGYTF. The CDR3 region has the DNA TGTGCCAGCAGTACCGCTGGGACACCAAAACAACTTAACTATGGCTACACCTTC.

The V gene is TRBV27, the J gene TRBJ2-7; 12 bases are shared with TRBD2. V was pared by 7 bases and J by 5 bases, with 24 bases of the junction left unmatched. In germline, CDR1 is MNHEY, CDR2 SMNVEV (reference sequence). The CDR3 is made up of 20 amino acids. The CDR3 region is CASIKEARLAGAVGSHEQYF. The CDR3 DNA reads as TGTGCCAGCATAAAGGAGGCCAGACTAGCGGGAGCCGTTGGATCCCACGAGCAGTACTTC.

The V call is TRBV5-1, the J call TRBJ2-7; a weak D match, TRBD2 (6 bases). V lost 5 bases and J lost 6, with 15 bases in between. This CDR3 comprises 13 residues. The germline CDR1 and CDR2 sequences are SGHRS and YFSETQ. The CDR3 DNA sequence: TGCGCCAGCAGACCCGGGACTGGCACCGAGCAGTACTTC. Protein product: CASRPGTGTEQYF.

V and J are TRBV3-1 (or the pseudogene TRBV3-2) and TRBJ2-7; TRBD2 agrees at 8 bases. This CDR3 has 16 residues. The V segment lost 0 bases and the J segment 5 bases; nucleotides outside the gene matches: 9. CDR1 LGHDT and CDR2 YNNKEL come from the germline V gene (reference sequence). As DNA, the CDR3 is TGTGCCAGCAGCCAAGATCTAGGACTAGCAGTGGACGAGCAGTACTTC. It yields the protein CASSQDLGLAVDEQYF.